The 4 T cell receptor beta chains below were found in one sample sequenced in a study of T cell repertoires in cytomegalovirus infection. Their specific antigens are unknown. TCRdb redid the calling of the reads with MiXCR, one entry per CDR3 protein. The table shows 40,000 to 60,000 distinct CDR3 sequences, with about a fifth occurring only once. Sequencing used CD8+ T cells from cultured PBMCs, obtained from culture after CMV antigen stimulation. These receptors were obtained from a human donor in good health (CMV status not recorded). Some clones in this sample may be carry-over from other donors' samples.

This clonotype has just a few counts. The CDR3 here is CASGLAEDYEQYF. CDR3 nucleotide sequence: TGTGCCAGCGGGCTAGCGGAAGACTACGAGCAGTACTTC. The chain has TRBV28 and TRBJ2-7, with 7 bases lining up with TRBD2. The junction had 7 bases not matched to a gene; V was cut back by 8 bases and J by 3 bases. There are 13 residues in the CDR3. Germline assignment: CDR1 MDHEN and CDR2 SYDVKM.

This sequence joins TRBV28 and TRBJ1-3; no definite D call. This CDR3 has 15 amino acids. In germline, CDR1 is MDHEN, CDR2 SYDVKM. V lost 2 bases and J 2 bases, leaving 10 bases between the germline ends. CDR3 residues: CASSLEWLPGNTIYF. CDR3 DNA sequence: TGTGCCAGCAGTTTAGAATGGCTACCTGGAAACACCATATATTTT.

The chain has TRBV12-3 or TRBV12-4 and TRBJ2-3; tentative D call: TRBD2 (6 bases). The length of the CDR3 is 18 residues. Between the trimmed V and J ends, which lost 10 bases and 2 bases, there was a span of 28 bases. The CDR3 protein is CATRTFRATGEITDTQYF. The CDR3 region has the DNA TGTGCCACCCGTACCTTCCGGGCGACGGGAGAGATCACAGATACGCAGTATTTT.

In its sample, this clonotype was seen a few times. The chain recombines TRBV7-9 with TRBJ2-1, with 10 bases matching TRBD2. The trim removed 5 bases at V and 4 bases at J, leaving 11 bases unmatched. The CDR3 spans 17 residues. Germline V lookup: CDR1 SEHNR, CDR2 FQNEAQ (reference sequence). The CDR3 region is CASSPKTSGPSYNEQFF. CDR3 nucleotide sequence: TGTGCCAGCAGCCCTAAGACTAGCGGGCCTTCTTACAATGAGCAGTTCTTC.